The rows below give T cell receptor beta chains drawn from one sample of a study of T cell repertoires in cytomegalovirus infection. TCRdb redid the calling of the reads with MiXCR, one entry per CDR3 protein. The data contain over 100,000 distinct CDR3 sequences, around a tenth of them seen just once; the ten biggest clones take up roughly 29%. These receptors have no known antigen. The sample comprised PBMCs, sequenced either directly or after in vitro stimulation (not recorded which). The receptors here all came from a human donor in good health (CMV status not recorded). Some clones in this sample may be carry-over from other donors' samples. Both conserved end residues are part of each CDR3. Each record gives: D gene, J gene, V gene, CDR3 protein. A D gene is named only where the DNA matches it firmly.

D gene: TRBD1
J gene: TRBJ1-1
V gene: TRBV19
CDR3 protein: CASSHRGENTEAFF

D gene: NA
J gene: TRBJ2-1
V gene: TRBV6-6
CDR3 protein: CASHWVGGNYNEQFF

D gene: NA
J gene: TRBJ2-1
V gene: TRBV4-1
CDR3 protein: CASSLATNLYNEQFF

D gene: NA
J gene: TRBJ2-7
V gene: TRBV7-9
CDR3 protein: CASSLAGSSYEQYF

D gene: NA
J gene: TRBJ1-1
V gene: TRBV12-3/TRBV12-4
CDR3 protein: CASSPWRGNTEAFF

D gene: NA
J gene: TRBJ2-3
V gene: TRBV7-2
CDR3 protein: CASSLVVAADTQYF

D gene: NA
J gene: TRBJ1-4
V gene: TRBV5-4
CDR3 protein: CASSLGKRNEKLFF

D gene: NA
J gene: TRBJ2-4
V gene: TRBV7-9
CDR3 protein: CASSPYPGVAKNIQYF

D gene: NA
J gene: TRBJ1-2
V gene: TRBV19
CDR3 protein: CASTTPVEGSYTF

D gene: NA
J gene: TRBJ1-4
V gene: TRBV7-2
CDR3 protein: CASSPDSYATNEKLFF

D gene: TRBD1
J gene: TRBJ2-5
V gene: TRBV24-1
CDR3 protein: CATSDMGQPRGETQYF

D gene: TRBD2
J gene: TRBJ2-1
V gene: TRBV5-4
CDR3 protein: CASSWLGGGEQFF

D gene: NA
J gene: TRBJ2-1
V gene: TRBV6-5
CDR3 protein: CASSSLLKYNEQFF

D gene: TRBD1
J gene: TRBJ1-2
V gene: TRBV27
CDR3 protein: CASSPTGGGYTF

D gene: NA
J gene: TRBJ2-1
V gene: TRBV2
CDR3 protein: CASTPLGLDISSYNEQFF

D gene: TRBD2
J gene: TRBJ2-1
V gene: TRBV7-2
CDR3 protein: CASSSTSSGRAVNEQFF

D gene: NA
J gene: TRBJ2-5
V gene: TRBV12-3/TRBV12-4
CDR3 protein: CASSLRASLTQYF

D gene: NA
J gene: TRBJ1-4
V gene: TRBV12-3/TRBV12-4
CDR3 protein: CASRGAGWSEKLFF

D gene: TRBD1
J gene: TRBJ1-2
V gene: TRBV7-2
CDR3 protein: CASSSSWSTGMSDGYTF

D gene: NA
J gene: TRBJ1-1
V gene: TRBV12-3/TRBV12-4
CDR3 protein: CASRTTGMNTEAFF

D gene: NA
J gene: TRBJ1-2
V gene: TRBV7-9
CDR3 protein: CASSPTLQGMRDYGYTF

D gene: TRBD2
J gene: TRBJ2-5
V gene: TRBV12-3/TRBV12-4
CDR3 protein: CASSPGLDEETQYF

D gene: NA
J gene: TRBJ1-4
V gene: TRBV25-1
CDR3 protein: CASSEDATNEKLFF

D gene: NA
J gene: TRBJ2-2
V gene: TRBV5-1
CDR3 protein: CASSLPTPHTGELFF

D gene: TRBD1
J gene: TRBJ1-2
V gene: TRBV12-5
CDR3 protein: CASGGDRGLYGYTF

D gene: NA
J gene: TRBJ1-4
V gene: TRBV11-2
CDR3 protein: CASSLGAGEKLFF

D gene: NA
J gene: TRBJ1-2
V gene: TRBV6-2/TRBV6-3
CDR3 protein: CASSPEDGYNYGYTF

D gene: NA
J gene: TRBJ1-2
V gene: TRBV5-4
CDR3 protein: CASQPEAGVYGYTF

D gene: NA
J gene: TRBJ1-1
V gene: TRBV5-6
CDR3 protein: CASSQTTTTEAFF

D gene: TRBD2
J gene: TRBJ2-1
V gene: TRBV11-1
CDR3 protein: CASSLITWGTSGFGEQFF

D gene: NA
J gene: TRBJ2-2
V gene: TRBV12-3/TRBV12-4
CDR3 protein: CASSFPAATNTGELFF

D gene: NA
J gene: TRBJ1-6
V gene: TRBV5-5
CDR3 protein: CASSLESSYNSPLHF

D gene: TRBD1
J gene: TRBJ2-6
V gene: TRBV29-1
CDR3 protein: CSASNRDRDSGANVLTF

D gene: TRBD1
J gene: TRBJ1-4
V gene: TRBV4-3
CDR3 protein: CASSQARTGRLFF

D gene: TRBD1
J gene: TRBJ2-3
V gene: TRBV6-1
CDR3 protein: CASSRGPDTQYF

D gene: NA
J gene: TRBJ2-7
V gene: TRBV7-2
CDR3 protein: CASSLFASSSYEQYF

D gene: TRBD1
J gene: TRBJ1-1
V gene: TRBV27
CDR3 protein: CASSLSATGMNTEAFF

D gene: NA
J gene: TRBJ2-3
V gene: TRBV19
CDR3 protein: CASSQPDLLYTDTQYF

D gene: NA
J gene: TRBJ2-5
V gene: TRBV25-1
CDR3 protein: CASSESRQRGRGYQETQYF

D gene: NA
J gene: TRBJ2-3
V gene: TRBV6-5
CDR3 protein: CASSYGQSTDTQYF

D gene: NA
J gene: TRBJ2-3
V gene: TRBV7-9
CDR3 protein: CASSLVVGNRDTQYF

D gene: TRBD1
J gene: TRBJ2-7
V gene: TRBV7-6
CDR3 protein: CASSTRDRLMDEQYF

D gene: TRBD2
J gene: TRBJ2-1
V gene: TRBV6-2/TRBV6-3
CDR3 protein: CASSPFSGTSGKQFF

D gene: NA
J gene: TRBJ1-6
V gene: TRBV19
CDR3 protein: CASSIEDRARFNSPLHF

D gene: TRBD2
J gene: TRBJ2-1
V gene: TRBV10-3
CDR3 protein: CAISETGTSGYNEQFF

D gene: TRBD1
J gene: TRBJ2-5
V gene: TRBV7-9
CDR3 protein: CASSPTGGRETQYF